The table lists the clone carrying this T cell receptor (beta chain) with a few counts. The sample belongs to a study of T cells in Graves' hyperthyroidism and ophthalmopathy. TCR beta CDR3 sequences were amplified from RNA transcripts. First-round RT-PCR targeting the TCR CDR3 was performed with the HTBI primer set. TCRdb re-called the multiplex PCR reads with MiXCR, one entry per CDR3 protein. The repertoire holds about 640,000 distinct CDR3 sequences, with about 15% as singletons. This CDR3 spans 15 amino acids. Germline CDR1 and CDR2: SGHVS and FQNEAQ. V lost 3 bases and J 6 bases, leaving 15 bases between the germline ends.

The chain combines TRBV7-8 with TRBJ2-1, with D uncertain. This TCR came from a woman aged 50 to 65 with Graves' ophthalmopathy. The sample taken for sequencing was blood. CDR3 amino acids: CASSFGPSPGNEQFF. Written as DNA, the CDR3 is TGTGCCAGCAGCTTTGGGCCGTCCCCCGGCAATGAGCAGTTCTTC.